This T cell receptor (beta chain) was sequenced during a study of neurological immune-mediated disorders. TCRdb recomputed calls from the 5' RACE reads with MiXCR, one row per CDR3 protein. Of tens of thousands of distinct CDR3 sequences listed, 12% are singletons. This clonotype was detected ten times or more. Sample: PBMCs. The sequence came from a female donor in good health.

The CDR3 is CASRGWQNYGYTF. In DNA, the CDR3 is TGTGCCAGCAGGGGCTGGCAGAACTATGGCTACACCTTC. This chain uses TRBV6-6 with TRBJ1-2, with D hard to call. The CDR3 has 13 amino acids. Deletions cut 6 bases from V and 2 bases from J, with 10 bases between. The germline V gene encodes CDR1 MNHNY and CDR2 SVGAGI (reference sequence).